What follows are 28 T cell receptor beta chains derived from one specimen sequenced in a study of technical replicates of blood from a handful of donors. Method: immunoSEQ multiplex PCR; TCRdb's copy keeps in-frame clones and lacks some. This sample has some 70,000 clones, with about 97% found just once. The material sequenced was T cells isolated from PBMCs. The source is a human donor in good health.

The chain is built from TRBV30 and TRBJ2-4; 7 positions agree with TRBD1. The CDR3 has 15 residues. Trimming cost V 0 bases and J 6 bases; bases outside gene matches: 8. Germline V lookup: CDR1 GTSNPN, CDR2 SVGIG (reference sequence). CDR3 sequence reads: CAWSVVSGGLNIQYF. CDR3 DNA: TGTGCCTGGAGTGTTGTGTCAGGGGGTTTAAACATTCAGTACTTC.

The CDR3 nucleotides are TGCAGCGTTTCCGGGACAGGGGACGGTGAAGCTTTCTTT. This gives the protein CSVSGTGDGEAFF. J is TRBJ1-1 and V is TRBV29-1; 10 bases are a match to TRBD1. Germline V gene data show CDR1 as SQVTM and CDR2 as ANQGSEA. The CDR3 extends over 13 amino acids. Losses at the gene ends were 5 bases for V and 7 bases for J; bases not matched to a gene: 7.

The chain is built from TRBV20-1 and TRBJ1-2, with D possibly matching TRBD1 (5 bases). The CDR3 consists of 11 residues. CDR1 is DFQATT and CDR2 is SNEGSKA in the germline V gene (reference sequence). Trimming removed 5 bases at V and 4 bases at J, with 8 bases between. CDR3 DNA sequence: TGCAGTGCTGGGGCCCTCTATGGCTACACCTTC. Translated: CSAGALYGYTF.

CDR3 protein: CRGLLGGTEAFF. The CDR3, as DNA: TGCAGGGGCTTATTGGGGGGCACTGAAGCTTTCTTT. The chain links TRBV29-1 to TRBJ1-1; D is possibly TRBD1 (5 bases). Germline V gene lookup returns CDR1 SQVTM and CDR2 ANQGSEA. The CDR3 runs 12 residues.

In this sample, this clone turned up once. V usage is TRBV6-5 and J usage is TRBJ1-1; 7 bases fit TRBD1. V was clipped by 0 bases and J by 11 bases; unmatched bases: 9. Germline V gene lookup returns CDR1 MNHEY and CDR2 SVGAGI. There are 14 residues in the CDR3. The DNA for the CDR3 is TGTGCCAGCAGTTACTCTCGGGACAGTACCCCGGCTTTCTTT. Its protein product is CASSYSRDSTPAFF.

The chain combines TRBV5-1 with TRBJ2-7; 11 bases align to TRBD2. Trimming at V came to 10 bases and at J to 0 bases, leaving 9 bases not matched to a gene. Germline-derived CDR1 and CDR2 are SGHRS and YFSETQ. The CDR3 contains 15 residues. CDR3 coding DNA: TGCGCCCGACATGGGACTAGCGGTAGCTCCTACGAGCAGTACTTC. Translation gives CARHGTSGSSYEQYF.

The chain uses TRBV18 and TRBJ1-5; TRBD1 is a possible D gene (5 bases). V lost 1 base, J lost 3 bases, and 7 bases lay in between. The V gene's germline CDR1 is KGHSH and CDR2 LQKENI. This CDR3 spans 14 amino acids. The CDR3 is CASSPQGSNQPQHF. Here the CDR3 DNA reads TGTGCCAGCTCACCACAGGGGTCCAATCAGCCCCAGCATTTT.

This chain connects TRBV5-1 to TRBJ2-7; possible D gene TRBD2, 8 bases. The CDR3 has 19 amino acids. V shed 0 bases and J shed 1 base, with 23 bases lying between them. The germline V gene encodes CDR1 SGHRS and CDR2 YFSETQ. This CDR3 reads CASSLANRGNLAGSYEQYF. The CDR3 region has the DNA TGCGCCAGCAGCTTGGCCAACAGGGGTAACCTAGCGGGTTCCTACGAGCAGTACTTC.

The chain links TRBV7-9 to TRBJ2-7; D call uncertain. Germline V CDR1 and CDR2: SEHNR, FQNEAQ (reference sequence). Trimming left V 2 bases short and J 0 bases short, with 5 bases between. The CDR3 runs to 13 residues. CDR3 amino acids: CASSLTASYEQYF. CDR3 nucleotides: TGTGCCAGCAGCTTAACTGCCTCCTACGAGCAGTACTTC.

The chain links TRBV11-3 to TRBJ2-1; 9 nucleotides agree with TRBD1. The CDR3 has 14 amino acids. Germline V gene sequence: CDR1 SGHNT, CDR2 YENEEA. V lost 4 bases and J lost 8; bases outside the gene matches: 6. CDR3 DNA sequence: TGTGCCAGCAGCTCCCGGGACAGGGTCGATGAGCAGTTCTTC. Encoded protein: CASSSRDRVDEQFF.

The rearrangement joins TRBV7-9 to TRBJ2-7, with 9 bases identical to TRBD1. The germline V gene encodes CDR1 SEHNR and CDR2 FQNEAQ (reference sequence). The length of the CDR3 is 15 residues. The V gene end was trimmed by 3 bases and the J gene end by 6 bases; junction bases not matched to a gene: 9. The DNA for the CDR3 is TGTGCCAGCAGCTTGGGGGGACAGGGCGGCGGCGAGCAGTACTTC. Its protein is CASSLGGQGGGEQYF.

This chain links TRBV7-2 with TRBJ1-4; D possibly corresponds to TRBD1 (6 bases). Germline-derived CDR1 and CDR2 are SGHTA and FQGNSA. Trimming left V 3 bases short and J 7 bases short, with 12 bases between. This CDR3 has 14 amino acids. The CDR3 DNA sequence: TGTGCCAGCAGCTTCCAGGGGCGCTCTGAAAAACTGTTTTTT. It translates to CASSFQGRSEKLFF.

CDR3 protein: CASSSPTLRTEAFF. As DNA, the CDR3 is TGTGCCAGCAGCTCACCGACCTTGAGGACTGAAGCTTTCTTT. J is TRBJ1-1 and V is TRBV5-4; D gene unclear. V was cut by 3 bases and J by 5 bases, with 14 bases left in between. The CDR3 loop spans 14 amino acids. Germline CDR1 SGHNT, CDR2 YYREEE (reference sequence).

The chain links TRBV28 to TRBJ1-1; tentative D call: TRBD1 (5 bases). The CDR3 has 14 amino acids. V shed 4 bases and J shed 5 bases, with 14 bases lying between them. Germline V gives CDR1 MDHEN, CDR2 SYDVKM. CDR3 DNA sequence: TGTGCCAGCAGTTCTCTAGGGGAAGGAACTGAAGCTTTCTTT. Protein product: CASSSLGEGTEAFF.

This chain uses TRBV19 with TRBJ2-1; the D is unclear. The CDR3 covers 12 residues. The germline V gene encodes CDR1 LNHDA and CDR2 SQIVND (reference sequence). Trimming pared 4 bases from V and 9 bases from J, leaving 10 bases between. Written as DNA, the CDR3 is TGTGCCAGTAGTAATCAGGTTAGTGAGCAGTTCTTC. Encoded protein: CASSNQVSEQFF.

The V and J genes are TRBV5-1 and TRBJ2-7; the D is unclear. Germline values: CDR1 SGHRS, CDR2 YFSETQ. The V gene lost 4 bases and the J gene lost 6 bases, with 11 bases spanning the gap. This CDR3 is built from 12 residues. DNA for the CDR3: TGCGCCAGCAGCCCCCTAGGAATCGAGCAGTACTTC. Translating it yields CASSPLGIEQYF. Looking up the rest from reference TRBV5-1 and TRBJ2-7 gives the full variable domain: KAGVTQTPRYLIKTRGQQVTLSCSPISGHRSVSWYQQTPGQGLQFLFEYFSETQRNKGNFPGRFSGRQFSNSRSEMNVSTLELGDSALYLCASSPLGIEQYFGPGTRLTVT.

The J gene is TRBJ2-2, the V gene TRBV19; no firm D call. The V and J ends lost 0 bases and 7 bases respectively, with 12 bases between them. The CDR3 is 15 residues long. Germline V gene sequence: CDR1 LNHDA, CDR2 SQIVND (reference sequence). This chain's CDR3 is CASSIEGWIDGELFF. The CDR3 DNA reads TGTGCCAGTAGTATAGAGGGCTGGATTGACGGGGAGCTGTTTTTT.

The rearrangement links TRBV7-9 to TRBJ1-2; 7 positions match TRBD1. Germline V gene data show CDR1 as SEHNR and CDR2 as FQNEAQ (reference sequence). V lost 1 base and J lost 9; bases outside the gene matches: 5. The CDR3 consists of 13 residues. CDR3 region: CASSLVTGDSYTF. CDR3 DNA: TGTGCCAGCAGCTTAGTTACAGGGGATAGCTACACCTTC.

This chain joins TRBV4-2 and TRBJ2-1, with D possibly being TRBD1 (5 bases). Trimming stripped 4 bases from V and 4 bases from J, with 17 bases between. The CDR3 extends over 16 amino acids. Germline CDR1 reads LGHNA; CDR2 reads YNFKEQ. For the CDR3, the DNA is TGTGCCAGCAGCCCCAGGCAGGGCCTGGATTACAATGAGCAGTTCTTC. Protein: CASSPRQGLDYNEQFF.

Remarks on this clone: Other DNA sequences in this specimen translate into the identical CDR3. The J gene is TRBJ2-7, the V gene TRBV6-5, with TRBD1 matching 9 bases. This CDR3 contains 15 residues. Germline loops: CDR1 MNHEY, CDR2 SVGAGI. J gave up 4 bases and V 0 bases, and 4 bases lay outside the gene matches. This chain's CDR3 is CASSYSGTGTYEQYF. CDR3 DNA: TGTGCCAGCAGTTACTCCGGGACAGGGACGTACGAGCAGTACTTC.

The chain recombines TRBV30 with TRBJ2-3, with 8 bases fitting TRBD2. CDR1 and CDR2 (germline): GTSNPN, SVGIG (reference sequence). V dropped 4 bases and J dropped 3; count of bases not matched to a gene: 12. The CDR3 is 16 residues long. The chain's CDR3 is CAWKREASGHTDTQYF. CDR3 nucleotide sequence: TGTGCCTGGAAAAGAGAGGCTAGCGGGCATACAGATACGCAGTATTTT.

The V call is TRBV28, the J call TRBJ2-5; TRBD1 is a possible D gene (5 bases). The CDR3 length is 15 residues. Deletions cut 4 bases from V and 4 bases from J, with 16 bases between. The germline gives CDR1 MDHEN, CDR2 SYDVKM. The CDR3 here is CASSSLSGWGETQYF. CDR3 nucleotides: TGTGCCAGCAGTTCCCTCTCAGGGTGGGGAGAGACCCAGTACTTC.

This clone was seen just once. The J gene is TRBJ2-1, the V gene TRBV6-1; perhaps TRBD2 as D (5 bases). Trimming pared 8 bases from V and 3 bases from J, leaving 11 bases between. Germline CDR1 is MNHNS and CDR2 is SASEGT. This CDR3 is 13 amino acids long. The CDR3 region is CASAEDIYNEQFF. The CDR3 nucleotides are TGTGCCAGCGCGGAGGATATCTACAATGAGCAGTTCTTC.

V is TRBV6-6 and J is TRBJ2-7, with 7 bases identical to TRBD1. The CDR3 length is 14 residues. V dropped 6 bases and J dropped 1; count of bases not matched to a gene: 6. CDR1 is MNHNY, CDR2 SVGAGI, per germline (reference sequence). The CDR3 nucleotides read TGTGCCAGCAGCATACCGGGACAGTCCTACGAGCAGTACTTC. Encoded protein: CASSIPGQSYEQYF.

The CDR3 is CASSLYGVTEAFF. The CDR3 DNA reads TGTGCCAGCAGCTTATACGGGGTAACTGAAGCTTTCTTT. The chain has TRBV7-2 and TRBJ1-1; no reliable D call. Per the germline V gene, CDR1 is SGHTA and CDR2 is FQGNSA. V lost 2 bases and J lost 5, with 9 bases in between. CDR3 length equals 13 residues.

As regards this clone: One end of the junction fails to match germline, which may point to a read error. The chain links TRBV7-7 to TRBJ1-4; perhaps TRBD1 as D (5 bases). The CDR3 is 14 amino acids. The germline gives CDR1 SSHAT, CDR2 FNYEAQ (reference sequence). The CDR3 sequence: CASSFLDRLGKLFF. The DNA for the CDR3 is TGTGCTAGCAGCTTTCTTGACAGATTGGGAAAACTGTTTTTT.

The chain couples TRBV7-9 to TRBJ2-1; perhaps TRBD2 as D (5 bases). Germline loops: CDR1 SEHNR, CDR2 FQNEAQ (reference sequence). V lost 0 bases, J lost 2 bases, and 5 bases lay in between. The CDR3 covers 14 residues. The CDR3 reads CASSLAGTYNEQFF. As DNA, the CDR3 is TGTGCCAGCAGCTTAGCCGGGACCTACAATGAGCAGTTCTTC.

The gene calls are TRBV10-3 and TRBJ2-3; possible D gene TRBD1, 6 bases. The V and J ends lost 11 bases and 0 bases respectively, with 15 bases between them. Germline V gene sequence: CDR1 ENHRY, CDR2 SYGVKD. The CDR3 runs 14 residues. CDR3 nucleotides: TGTGCCTTCTCTCAGGGGTTAAGCACAGATACGCAGTATTTT. Its translation is CAFSQGLSTDTQYF.